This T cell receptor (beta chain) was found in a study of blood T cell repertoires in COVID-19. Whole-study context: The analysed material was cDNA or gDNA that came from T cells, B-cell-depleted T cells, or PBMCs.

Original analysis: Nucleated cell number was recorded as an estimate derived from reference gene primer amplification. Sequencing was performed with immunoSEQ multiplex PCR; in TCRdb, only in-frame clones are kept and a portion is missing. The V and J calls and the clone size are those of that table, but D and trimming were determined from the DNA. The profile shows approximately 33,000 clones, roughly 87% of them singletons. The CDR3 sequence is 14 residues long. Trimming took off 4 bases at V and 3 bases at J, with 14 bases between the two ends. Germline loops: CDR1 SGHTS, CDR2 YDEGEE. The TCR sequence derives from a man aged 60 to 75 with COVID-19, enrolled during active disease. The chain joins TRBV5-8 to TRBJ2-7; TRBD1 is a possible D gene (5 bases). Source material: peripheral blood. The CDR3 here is CASSPRASYYEQYF. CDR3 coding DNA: TGTGCCAGCAGCCCCAGGGCGAGCTACTACGAGCAGTACTTC.